The 27 T cell receptor beta chains below all came from one sample that was sequenced in a study of blood T cell repertoires in COVID-19. Generated by immunoSEQ multiplex PCR, the TCRdb table keeps only in-frame clones and is missing some. The sample contains some 120,000 clones, about 90% of which appear only once. The sample comprised peripheral blood. The receptors originated from a man in his fifties with COVID-19, enrolled during active disease.

This sequence joins TRBV6-5 and TRBJ1-2; unclear D gene. The V gene lost 6 bases and the J gene lost 1 base, with 15 bases spanning the gap. The V gene's germline CDR1 is MNHEY and CDR2 SVGAGI. This CDR3 region has 15 residues. The CDR3 DNA is TGTGCCAGCAGCCTGGACGGGGAATATAACTATGGCTACACCTTC. Amino acids: CASSLDGEYNYGYTF.

The V call is TRBV7-8, the J call TRBJ1-5, with 7 bases matching TRBD1. With V trimmed by 1 base and J by 2 bases, 5 bases remained unmatched. The germline V gene encodes CDR1 SGHVS and CDR2 FQNEAQ. The CDR3 contains 16 residues. The CDR3 bases are TGTGCCAGCAGCTTAGTGGTAGGGGGCGGCAATCAGCCCCAGCATTTT. Translating it yields CASSLVVGGGNQPQHF. The full variable domain, in which reference TRBV7-8 and TRBJ1-5 provide the parts outside the CDR3, is GAGVSQSPRYKVAKRGQDVALRCDPISGHVSLFWYQQALGQGPEFLTYFQNEAQLDKSGLPSDRFFAERPEGSVSTLKIQRTQQEDSAVYLCASSLVVGGGNQPQHFGDGTRLSIL.

CDR3 sequence reads: CASSEQTGAVTGELFF. In DNA, the CDR3 is TGCGCCAGCAGCGAGCAGACAGGGGCGGTCACCGGGGAGCTGTTTTTT. The chain joins TRBV4-3 to TRBJ2-2, with TRBD1 matching over 8 bases. The V gene end was trimmed by 5 bases and the J gene end by 4 bases; junction bases not matched to a gene: 9. This CDR3 has 16 amino acids. Germline CDR1 reads LGHNA; CDR2 reads YSLEER.

This chain joins TRBV18 and TRBJ2-1, with 11 bases matching TRBD2. Germline V gene sequence: CDR1 KGHSH, CDR2 LQKENI. V lost 4 bases, J lost 7 bases, and 9 bases stayed unmatched. The CDR3 consists of 16 residues. The CDR3 sequence: CASSLPTSGSWNEQFF. In DNA form, the CDR3 reads TGTGCCAGCTCACTCCCTACTAGCGGGAGCTGGAATGAGCAGTTCTTC. The full variable domain, rest sourced from reference TRBV18 and TRBJ2-1, is NAGVMQNPRHLVRRRGQEARLRCSPMKGHSHVYWYRQLPEEGLKFMVYLQKENIIDESGMPKERFSAEFPKEGPSILRIQQVVRGDSAAYFCASSLPTSGSWNEQFFGPGTRLTVL.

The DNA of the CDR3 is TGTGCCAGCAGCCAAGATAGAGTAGCACGGCGGGGTCAAGGGGAGCAGTTCTTC. This sequence encodes CASSQDRVARRGQGEQFF. V and J are TRBV3-1 (or the pseudogene TRBV3-2) and TRBJ2-1, with a weak D call TRBD2 (6 bases). This CDR3 spans 18 amino acids. Germline V lookup: CDR1 LGHDT, CDR2 YNNKEL (reference sequence). Trimming took off 0 bases at V and 10 bases at J, with 25 bases between the two ends.

This sequence joins TRBV2 and TRBJ2-3, with D maybe TRBD1 (5 bases). Germline CDR1 is SNHLY and CDR2 is FYNNEI. This CDR3 is built from 13 residues. Between the trimmed V and J ends, which lost 6 bases and 5 bases, there was a span of 12 bases. CDR3 in DNA: TGTGCCAGCAGAGGGCTTACAGGAGATACGCAGTATTTT. This gives the protein CASRGLTGDTQYF.

The gene calls are TRBV28 and TRBJ2-7; weak D call: TRBD1 (6 bases). V lost 4 bases and J 2 bases, leaving 9 bases between the germline ends. CDR1 is MDHEN and CDR2 is SYDVKM in the germline V gene. This CDR3 region has 13 residues. This CDR3 reads CASSSRGPYEQYF. The CDR3 coding sequence is TGTGCCAGCAGTTCCAGGGGCCCCTACGAGCAGTACTTC.

This chain joins TRBV9 and TRBJ2-3; D is possibly TRBD2 (6 bases). V was cut by 3 bases and J by 1 base, with 15 bases left in between. Looked up from germline, CDR1 is SGDLS and CDR2 is YYNGEE. This CDR3 region has 16 residues. The CDR3 coding sequence is TGTGCCAGCAGCGGCACCGGGGGAGGCGGCACAGATACGCAGTATTTT. This codes for CASSGTGGGGTDTQYF.

This rearrangement joins TRBV9 to TRBJ2-3; 7 bases are a match to TRBD2. V dropped 4 bases and J dropped 6; count of bases not matched to a gene: 8. Germline-derived CDR1 and CDR2 are SGDLS and YYNGEE. The CDR3 runs 14 residues. Here the CDR3 reads CASSSRLATDTQYF. The CDR3 DNA is TGTGCCAGCAGCTCCCGACTAGCCACGGATACGCAGTATTTT.

The rearrangement joins TRBV4-1 to TRBJ2-7; 9 nucleotides match TRBD2. The CDR3 sequence is 15 residues long. V gave up 1 base and J gave up 3 bases; unmatched junction bases: 4. Germline CDR1 and CDR2: MGHRA and YSYEKL. CDR3 in DNA: TGCGCCAGCAGCCAAGCGACTAGCGGAGACTACGAGCAGTACTTC. Protein: CASSQATSGDYEQYF.

The V and J genes are TRBV25-1 and TRBJ1-1; 7 nucleotides line up with TRBD1. V gave up 3 bases and J gave up 5 bases; unmatched junction bases: 9. The CDR3 covers 15 residues. CDR1 MGHDK and CDR2 SYGVNS come from the germline V gene. The DNA for the CDR3 is TGTGCCAGCAGTGAGTTTGATACAGGGGAAACTGAAGCTTTCTTT. This sequence encodes CASSEFDTGETEAFF.

This chain links TRBV5-4 with TRBJ2-2, with 7 bases fitting TRBD1. Germline values: CDR1 SGHNT, CDR2 YYREEE (reference sequence). With V trimmed by 0 bases and J by 8 bases, 10 bases remained unmatched. The CDR3 sequence is 16 residues long. CDR3 coding DNA: TGTGCCAGCAGCTTGGTTGGACAGGACTCATTAGGGGAGCTGTTTTTT. Translating it yields CASSLVGQDSLGELFF.

The chain carries TRBV12-5 and TRBJ2-7, with D possibly matching TRBD1 (5 bases). Germline V gene data show CDR1 as LGHNT and CDR2 as FRNRAP. V gave up 2 bases and J gave up 6 bases, with 14 bases separating them. The CDR3 length is 14 residues. CDR3 in amino acids: CASGLILRGCEQYF. For the CDR3, the DNA is TGTGCTAGTGGTTTGATCCTAAGGGGATGCGAGCAGTACTTC.

This sequence joins TRBV18 and TRBJ1-2; a weak D match, TRBD1 (6 bases). The V gene's germline CDR1 is KGHSH and CDR2 LQKENI. There are 14 residues in the CDR3. Trimming removed 6 bases at V and 8 bases at J, with 19 bases between. The CDR3 is CASSTTDRVEGYTF. Here the CDR3 DNA reads TGTGCCAGCTCTACAACGGACAGAGTAGAGGGCTACACCTTC.

V usage is TRBV18 and J usage is TRBJ2-3; D is unclear. CDR3 length: 14 residues. The V gene's germline CDR1 is KGHSH and CDR2 LQKENI. V was pared by 1 base and J by 1 base, with 6 bases between. DNA for the CDR3: TGTGCCAGCTCACCACTGGCTGGCACAGATACGCAGTATTTT. It encodes CASSPLAGTDTQYF.

The chain links TRBV27 to TRBJ1-5; D remains unclear. The CDR3 is 13 amino acids. The V end lost 6 bases, the J end lost 0 bases, and 6 bases lay between the germline ends. CDR1 MNHEY and CDR2 SMNVEV come from the germline V gene (reference sequence). Written as DNA, the CDR3 is TGTGCCAGCAGCGGTAGTAGCAATCAGCCCCAGCATTTT. This translates into CASSGSSNQPQHF.

The chain carries TRBV18 and TRBJ2-3; a weak D match, TRBD2 (5 bases). The germline V gene has CDR1 KGHSH and CDR2 LQKENI. V was clipped by 2 bases and J by 5 bases, with 14 bases between them. This CDR3 is built from 15 residues. The CDR3 nucleotides read TGTGCCAGCTCACCATCCGACACCCGGGGAGATACGCAGTATTTT. Its translation is CASSPSDTRGDTQYF.

The chain combines TRBV19 with TRBJ1-3, with D perhaps TRBD1 (6 bases). V lost 8 bases and J 0 bases, leaving 8 bases between the germline ends. The length of the CDR3 is 13 residues. Germline-derived CDR1 and CDR2 are LNHDA and SQIVND (reference sequence). CDR3 in DNA: TGTGCCAGTGGACAGAACTCTGGAAACACCATATATTTT. This gives the protein CASGQNSGNTIYF.

Here the CDR3 reads CASRQEGQFEAFF. CDR3 nucleotide sequence: TGTGCCAGCAGGCAAGAGGGACAGTTTGAAGCTTTCTTT. This chain links TRBV12-3 or TRBV12-4 with TRBJ1-1, with 7 positions matching TRBD1. The CDR3 sequence is 13 residues long. J gave up 7 bases and V 6 bases, and 8 bases lay outside the gene matches.

The chain couples TRBV19 to TRBJ1-5, with D maybe TRBD1 (5 bases). V was trimmed by 3 bases and J by 3 bases, leaving 12 bases between them. Germline V gene data show CDR1 as LNHDA and CDR2 as SQIVND (reference sequence). The CDR3 contains 15 residues. The CDR3 is CASSIMGGNNQPQHF. CDR3 sequence (DNA): TGTGCCAGTAGTATTATGGGGGGGAACAATCAGCCCCAGCATTTT.

The chain has TRBV5-1 and TRBJ2-1; D possibly corresponds to TRBD2 (5 bases). The V end lost 1 base, the J end lost 1 base, and 12 bases lay between the germline ends. In germline, CDR1 is SGHRS, CDR2 YFSETQ. This CDR3 has 16 amino acids. The CDR3 spells CASSLPRAGSYNEQFF. CDR3 nucleotide sequence: TGCGCCAGCAGCTTGCCCCGGGCGGGTTCCTACAATGAGCAGTTCTTC.

This chain links TRBV5-1 with TRBJ2-3; D is undetermined. The germline V gene has CDR1 SGHRS and CDR2 YFSETQ. Trimming shortened V by 0 bases and J by 2 bases, and 7 bases separated the two germline ends. CDR3 size: 14 residues. CDR3 amino acids: CASSLGWATDTQYF. CDR3 in DNA: TGCGCCAGCAGCTTGGGTTGGGCCACAGATACGCAGTATTTT.

The chain links TRBV30 to TRBJ2-5; weak D call: TRBD1 (6 bases). V lost 0 bases, J lost 5 bases, and 16 bases lay in between. CDR1 GTSNPN and CDR2 SVGIG come from the germline V gene (reference sequence). The CDR3 has 15 amino acids. In DNA, the CDR3 is TGTGCCTGGAGTGTCGGCGGCAGGGGCCAGGAGACCCAGTACTTC. Translating it yields CAWSVGGRGQETQYF.

This chain joins TRBV7-9 and TRBJ2-7; D not resolved. CDR3 length: 13 amino acids. V was trimmed by 1 base and J by 11 bases, leaving 15 bases between them. The germline CDR1 and CDR2 sequences are SEHNR and FQNEAQ (reference sequence). DNA of the CDR3: TGTGCCAGCAGCTTAGAACTGGGCTCGACGAAGTACTTC. Amino acid sequence: CASSLELGSTKYF.

The chain joins TRBV27 to TRBJ2-5; weak D call: TRBD2 (5 bases). Germline assignment: CDR1 MNHEY and CDR2 SMNVEV (reference sequence). V was clipped by 1 base and J by 6 bases, with 12 bases between them. There are 14 residues in the CDR3. DNA for the CDR3: TGTGCCAGCAGTTTATTCGGGAACGGGAAGACCCAGTACTTC. Its translation: CASSLFGNGKTQYF.

The chain joins TRBV5-8 to TRBJ2-2; no firm D call. The ends were cut back, 4 bases at V and 4 bases at J, with 8 bases in the middle. The CDR3 covers 13 residues. Germline assignment: CDR1 SGHTS and CDR2 YDEGEE. The CDR3 DNA reads as TGTGCCAGCAGCCATCAGGCCACCGGGGAGCTGTTTTTT. Protein: CASSHQATGELFF.

This chain joins TRBV18 and TRBJ2-7, with TRBD1 identical over 8 bases. CDR3 size: 14 residues. From germline, CDR1 is KGHSH and CDR2 LQKENI. V lost 2 bases, J lost 4 bases, and 4 bases stayed unmatched. CDR3 coding DNA: TGTGCCAGCTCACCAGCGGACAGGGAATACGAGCAGTACTTC. It codes for CASSPADREYEQYF.